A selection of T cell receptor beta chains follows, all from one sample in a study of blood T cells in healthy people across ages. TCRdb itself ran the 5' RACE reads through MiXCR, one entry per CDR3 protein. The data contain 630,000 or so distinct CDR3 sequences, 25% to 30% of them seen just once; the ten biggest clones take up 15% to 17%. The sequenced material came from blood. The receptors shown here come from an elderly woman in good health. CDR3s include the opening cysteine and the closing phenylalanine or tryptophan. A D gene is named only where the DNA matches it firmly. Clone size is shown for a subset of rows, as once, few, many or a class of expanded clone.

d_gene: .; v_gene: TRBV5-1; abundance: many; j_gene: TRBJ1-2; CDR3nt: TGCGCCAGCAGCTTGGAGTGGGATTATGGCTACACCTTC; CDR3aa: CASSLEWDYGYTF
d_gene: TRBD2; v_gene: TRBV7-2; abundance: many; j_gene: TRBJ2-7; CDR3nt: TGTGCCAGCAGCCGCGGACTAGCGGGGGCCGAGCAGTACTTC; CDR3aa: CASSRGLAGAEQYF
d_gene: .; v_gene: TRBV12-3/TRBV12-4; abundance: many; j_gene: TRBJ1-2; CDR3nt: TGTGCCAGCAGTCCGGGGGCCTCCTATGGCTACACCTTC; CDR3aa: CASSPGASYGYTF
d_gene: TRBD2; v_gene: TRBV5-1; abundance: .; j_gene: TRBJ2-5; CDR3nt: TGCGCCAGCAGCACCGGACTAGCGGGAGACCAAGAGACCCAGTACTTC; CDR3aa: CASSTGLAGDQETQYF
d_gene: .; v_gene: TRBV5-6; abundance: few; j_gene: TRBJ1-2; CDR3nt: TGTGCCAGCAGCTTCACAGCCACGGCCTACACCTTC; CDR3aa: CASSFTATAYTF
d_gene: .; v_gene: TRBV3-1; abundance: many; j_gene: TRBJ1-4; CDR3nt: TGTGCCAGCAGCGGCAGGGCGAATGAAAAACTGTTTTTT; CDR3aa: CASSGRANEKLFF
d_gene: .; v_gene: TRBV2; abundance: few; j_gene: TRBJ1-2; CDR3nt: TGTGCCAGCAGGATGGGGGGGGATACCTATGGCTACACCTTC; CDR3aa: CASRMGGDTYGYTF
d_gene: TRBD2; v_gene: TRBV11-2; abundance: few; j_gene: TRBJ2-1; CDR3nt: TGTGCCAGCAGCCCTCGACTAGCGGGGTTACTCTACAATGAGCAGTTCTTC; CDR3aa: CASSPRLAGLLYNEQFF
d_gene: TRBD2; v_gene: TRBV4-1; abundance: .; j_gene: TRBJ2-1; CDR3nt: TGCGCCAGCAGCCAACACGGACTAGCGACCGATGAGCAGTTCTTC; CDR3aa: CASSQHGLATDEQFF
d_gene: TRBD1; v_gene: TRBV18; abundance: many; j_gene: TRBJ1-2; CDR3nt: TGTGCCAGCTCACCACTCCCGGGACAGGGGGGCGGCTACACCTTC; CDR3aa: CASSPLPGQGGGYTF
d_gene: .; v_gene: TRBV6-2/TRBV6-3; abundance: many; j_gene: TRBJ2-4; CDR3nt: TGTGCCAGCAGGTCCGGACATCCCAAAAACATTCAGTACTTC; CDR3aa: CASRSGHPKNIQYF
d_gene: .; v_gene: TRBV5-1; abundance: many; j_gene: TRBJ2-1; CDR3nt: TGCGCCAGCAGCCAGGGCAGTAACAATGAGCAGTTCTTC; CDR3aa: CASSQGSNNEQFF
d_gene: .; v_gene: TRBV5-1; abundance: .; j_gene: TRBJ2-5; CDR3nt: TGCGCCAGCAGATTCGAGGCCCGAGAGACCCAGTACTTC; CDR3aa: CASRFEARETQYF
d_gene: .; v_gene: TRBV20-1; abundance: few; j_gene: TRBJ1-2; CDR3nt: TGCAGTGCTAGTAGGGGGGTTGGCTACACCTTC; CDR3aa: CSASRGVGYTF
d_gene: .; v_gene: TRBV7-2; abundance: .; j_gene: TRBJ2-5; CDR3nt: TGTGCCAGCAGCCCCCCAGGATTTCCTGAGACCCAGTACTTC; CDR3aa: CASSPPGFPETQYF
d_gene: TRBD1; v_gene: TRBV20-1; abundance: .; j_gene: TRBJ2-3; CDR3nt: TGCAGTGCTAGGGGACAGGGGGCGAGCACAGATACGCAGTATTTT; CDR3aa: CSARGQGASTDTQYF
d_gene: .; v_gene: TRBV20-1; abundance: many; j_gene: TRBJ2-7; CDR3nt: TGCAGTGCCCCTCTACAGGGTAACGAGCAGTACTTC; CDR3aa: CSAPLQGNEQYF
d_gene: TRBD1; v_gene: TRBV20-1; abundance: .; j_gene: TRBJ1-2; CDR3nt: TGCAGTGCTAGAGATAGTTCGACAGGGAACTATGGCTACACCTTC; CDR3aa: CSARDSSTGNYGYTF
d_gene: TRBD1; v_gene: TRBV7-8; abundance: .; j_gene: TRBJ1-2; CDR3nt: TGTGCCAGTACCTTAGGGGGCAGTCATGGCTACACCTTC; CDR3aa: CASTLGGSHGYTF
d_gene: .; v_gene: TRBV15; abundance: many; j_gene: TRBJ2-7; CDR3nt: TGTGCCACCAGCAGAGTTAGGGGGAGCTCCTACGAGCAGTACTTC; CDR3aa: CATSRVRGSSYEQYF
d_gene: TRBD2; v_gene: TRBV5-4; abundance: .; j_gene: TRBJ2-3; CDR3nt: TGTGCCAGCAGCTTCAGGCGGGGGGCCACAGATACGCAGTATTTT; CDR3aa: CASSFRRGATDTQYF
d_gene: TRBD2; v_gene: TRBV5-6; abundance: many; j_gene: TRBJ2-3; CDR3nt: TGTGCCAGCAGTTCGGGACTAGCGGGACCTGCTGGTACGCAGTATTTT; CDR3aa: CASSSGLAGPAGTQYF
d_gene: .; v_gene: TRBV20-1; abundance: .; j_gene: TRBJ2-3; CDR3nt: TGCAGTGCTAGTTCCACCAGACAGACGGATACGCAGTATTTT; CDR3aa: CSASSTRQTDTQYF